This record looks at one TCR beta chain sequence and its context. The germline V and J ends were trimmed by 4 bases and 7 bases, with 14 bases remaining between them. This CDR3 is built from 15 residues. The germline CDR1 and CDR2 sequences are MRHNA and SNTAGT. PCR amplification relied on 60 Vbeta primers (plus 13 Jbeta primers). Measured with immunoSEQ multiplex PCR; TCRdb has only the in-frame clones, and not every one. This table has roughly 190,000 clones, roughly four fifths appearing once. This specimen belongs to a study of cytomegalovirus exposure and HLA in healthy donors. This receptor was taken from a man aged 18 to 30 in good health and CMV-seronegative. The sequenced sample consisted of PBMCs. The chain uses TRBV6-4 and TRBJ1-6; possibly TRBD1 for D (6 bases). The CDR3 sequence: CASSAGGATNSPLHF. CDR3 in DNA: TGTGCCAGCAGTGCGGGGGGGGCGACGAATTCACCCCTCCACTTT.